These T cell receptor beta chains were read from a single sample in a study of blood T cell repertoires in COVID-19. Assay used: immunoSEQ multiplex PCR; TCRdb lists only in-frame clones, some missing. The data contain about 80,000 clones, roughly 80% of them singletons. Sequencing used peripheral blood. The origin of the receptors is an older man with acute or convalescent COVID-19. Both conserved end residues are part of each CDR3. The D gene is left open where the match is weak. Rows may omit the clone size; those that give it use once, few, many or a size class.

v_gene	len	abundance	d_gene	j_gene	CDR3aa	CDR3nt
TRBV18	14	NA	TRBD1	TRBJ1-2	CASSPGTANYGYTF	TGTGCCAGCTCACCAGGGACAGCTAACTATGGCTACACCTTC
TRBV7-2	13	few	NA	TRBJ1-1	CASSFGRNTEAFF	TGTGCCAGCAGCTTTGGGCGGAACACTGAAGCTTTCTTT
TRBV7-7	14	NA	NA	TRBJ2-5	CASSFRQGQETQYF	TGTGCTAGCAGCTTCAGGCAGGGCCAAGAGACCCAGTACTTC
TRBV19	13	NA	NA	TRBJ1-2	CASTPARGNGYTF	TGTGCCAGTACCCCAGCTCGGGGTAATGGCTACACCTTC
TRBV7-9	16	NA	NA	TRBJ2-1	CASSPRRVSSYNEQFF	TGTGCCAGCAGCCCTAGACGGGTCAGCTCCTACAATGAGCAGTTCTTC
TRBV11-2	15	NA	TRBD1	TRBJ1-4	CASGIGGTENEKLFF	TGTGCCAGCGGGATAGGGGGGACAGAGAATGAAAAACTGTTTTTT
TRBV5-1	13	NA	TRBD2	TRBJ2-3	CASSYGGTDTQYF	TGCGCCAGCAGCTACGGGGGGACAGATACGCAGTATTTT
TRBV19	14	NA	NA	TRBJ2-1	CATTLGRPYNEQFF	TGTGCCACAACACTGGGGAGACCTTACAATGAGCAGTTCTTC
TRBV27	12	few	TRBD1	TRBJ1-2	CASSATGAGYTF	TGTGCCAGCAGTGCGACAGGGGCGGGCTACACCTTC
TRBV7-8	16	NA	NA	TRBJ2-5	CASSAPGVPGGETQYF	TGTGCCAGCAGCGCACCCGGCGTTCCCGGAGGGGAGACCCAGTACTTC
TRBV6-5	15	NA	NA	TRBJ1-5	CASSNRFSSNQPQHF	TGTGCCAGCAGTAACAGATTCTCTAGCAATCAGCCCCAGCATTTT
TRBV5-6	14	NA	TRBD1	TRBJ1-3	CASSWLTGRNTIYF	TGTGCCAGCAGCTGGTTGACAGGGAGAAACACCATATATTTT
TRBV6-1	18	NA	NA	TRBJ1-2	CASSEVGGGAKSSYGYTF	TGTGCCAGCAGTGAAGTAGGCGGGGGCGCGAAGTCTAGCTATGGCTACACCTTC
TRBV4-1	13	NA	NA	TRBJ1-2	CASSSGPGDGYTF	TGCGCCAGCAGCTCTGGTCCCGGGGATGGCTACACCTTC
TRBV7-6	16	NA	TRBD1	TRBJ1-5	CASSLGRTGDNQPQHF	TGTGCCAGCAGCTTAGGTCGGACAGGGGATAATCAGCCCCAGCATTTT
TRBV27	20	NA	TRBD1	TRBJ1-5	CASSLLSGTGLSSSNQPQHF	TGTGCCAGCAGTTTATTGTCCGGGACAGGTCTATCGAGTAGCAATCAGCCCCAGCATTTT
TRBV3-1/TRBV3-2	17	NA	TRBD1	TRBJ1-3	CASSQDPGQGAGNTIYF	TGTGCCAGCAGCCAAGACCCGGGACAGGGGGCTGGAAACACCATATATTTT
TRBV2	14	few	TRBD1	TRBJ1-6	CASSEDRGHSPLHF	TGTGCCAGCAGTGAGGACAGGGGGCATTCACCCCTCCACTTT
TRBV11-2	15	NA	TRBD2	TRBJ2-5	CASSFTSGGPQTQYF	TGTGCCAGCAGTTTCACTAGCGGGGGGCCACAGACCCAGTACTTC
TRBV3-1/TRBV3-2	14	NA	NA	TRBJ2-3	CASSYSGGTDTQYF	TGTGCCAGCAGCTATAGCGGCGGCACAGATACGCAGTATTTT
TRBV5-5	14	NA	NA	TRBJ1-2	CASSVGNTDYGYTF	TGTGCCAGCAGCGTCGGGAATACAGACTATGGCTACACCTTC
TRBV2	14	NA	TRBD2	TRBJ2-3	CASSVGGITDTQYF	TGTGCCAGCAGTGTCGGGGGGATCACAGATACGCAGTATTTT
TRBV7-3	15	NA	NA	TRBJ2-3	CASSLLGTSTDTQYF	TGTGCCAGCAGCTTACTAGGGACTAGCACAGATACGCAGTATTTT
TRBV29-1	11	once	NA	TRBJ1-2	CSASPWVAQAF	TGCAGCGCCTCACCCTGGGTGGCCCAGGCCTTC
TRBV2	14	NA	NA	TRBJ2-5	CASNLNGIQETQYF	TGTGCCAGCAATCTAAACGGTATACAAGAGACCCAGTACTTC
TRBV19	13	once	NA	TRBJ1-2	CASSTPGTSGYTF	TGTGCCAGTAGTACACCCGGGACAAGCGGCTACACCTTC
TRBV10-1	14	NA	TRBD1	TRBJ2-1	CASSPGQRGNEQFF	TGCGCCAGCAGCCCGGGACAGCGAGGAAATGAGCAGTTCTTC
TRBV12-3/TRBV12-4	11	NA	NA	TRBJ2-1	CASKGDIEQFF	TGTGCCAGCAAAGGGGATATTGAGCAGTTCTTC
TRBV3-1/TRBV3-2	15	few	TRBD1	TRBJ1-4	CASSQLRGRDEKLFF	TGTGCCAGCAGCCAATTAAGGGGGCGGGATGAAAAACTGTTTTTT
TRBV5-1	14	NA	TRBD1	TRBJ1-2	CASSAGQGNYGYTF	TGCGCCAGCAGCGCGGGACAGGGAAACTATGGCTACACCTTC
TRBV7-8	15	NA	NA	TRBJ2-7	CASSPRGGRSYEQYF	TGTGCCAGCAGCCCAAGGGGGGGGAGATCCTACGAGCAGTACTTC
TRBV5-5	15	NA	NA	TRBJ1-1	CASSLGLGANTEAFF	TGTGCCAGCAGCTTGGGACTGGGGGCGAACACTGAAGCTTTCTTT
TRBV6-5	15	NA	TRBD2	TRBJ2-7	CASRGTSGASYEQYF	TGTGCCAGCAGGGGGACTAGCGGGGCCTCCTACGAGCAGTACTTC
TRBV18	14	few	NA	TRBJ2-7	CASAMGQRSYEQYF	TGTGCCAGCGCTATGGGACAACGCTCCTACGAGCAGTACTTC
TRBV7-3	15	many	TRBD1	TRBJ2-3	CASSLSGGDTDTQYF	TGTGCCAGCAGCTTATCAGGGGGCGACACAGATACGCAGTATTTT
TRBV18	15	NA	NA	TRBJ2-7	CASSPQQGTGYEQYF	TGTGCCAGCTCACCACAACAGGGAACAGGCTACGAGCAGTACTTC
TRBV2	17	few	TRBD2	TRBJ2-1	CASTGLAGGSSYNEQFF	TGTGCCAGCACTGGACTAGCGGGGGGGAGCTCCTACAATGAGCAGTTCTTC
TRBV10-1	13	NA	NA	TRBJ2-2	CASRGLNTGELFF	TGCGCCAGCAGAGGACTAAACACCGGGGAGCTGTTTTTT
TRBV15	13	NA	NA	TRBJ2-1	CATSRGYSVEQFF	TGTGCCACCAGCAGAGGATATAGCGTTGAGCAGTTCTTC
TRBV29-1	12	NA	TRBD1	TRBJ1-1	CSVRFNRGEAFF	TGCAGCGTTCGATTCAACAGGGGGGAGGCTTTCTTT
TRBV7-2	13	NA	TRBD1	TRBJ1-1	CASSRDRATEAFF	TGTGCCAGCAGCCGCGACAGGGCGACTGAAGCTTTCTTT
TRBV5-1	14	once	NA	TRBJ2-1	CASSPGDQPYEQFF	TGCGCCAGCAGCCCGGGGGACCAGCCCTATGAGCAGTTCTTC
TRBV3-1/TRBV3-2	17	once	TRBD2	TRBJ2-2	CASSLLAGRPNTGELFF	TGTGCCAGCAGCCTGCTAGCGGGGCGGCCAAACACCGGGGAGCTGTTTTTT
TRBV14	16	NA	TRBD2	TRBJ2-2	CASSQRTSGNTGELFF	TGTGCCAGCAGCCAACGGACTAGCGGGAACACCGGGGAGCTGTTTTTT
TRBV19	15	NA	TRBD1	TRBJ2-7	CASRYRDRGAYEQYF	TGTGCCAGTAGGTACCGGGACAGGGGCGCCTACGAGCAGTACTTC
TRBV3-1/TRBV3-2	17	NA	TRBD1	TRBJ2-7	CASSRRSGTGDSYEQYF	TGTGCCAGCAGCCGAAGGTCCGGGACAGGTGATTCCTACGAGCAGTACTTC
TRBV10-3	16	NA	TRBD2	TRBJ2-3	CAISEGSSGGAYTQYF	TGTGCCATCAGTGAAGGGTCTAGCGGGGGGGCGTATACGCAGTATTTT
TRBV6-1	12	NA	NA	TRBJ1-2	CASSDGGYGYTF	TGTGCCAGCAGTGACGGGGGATATGGCTACACCTTC